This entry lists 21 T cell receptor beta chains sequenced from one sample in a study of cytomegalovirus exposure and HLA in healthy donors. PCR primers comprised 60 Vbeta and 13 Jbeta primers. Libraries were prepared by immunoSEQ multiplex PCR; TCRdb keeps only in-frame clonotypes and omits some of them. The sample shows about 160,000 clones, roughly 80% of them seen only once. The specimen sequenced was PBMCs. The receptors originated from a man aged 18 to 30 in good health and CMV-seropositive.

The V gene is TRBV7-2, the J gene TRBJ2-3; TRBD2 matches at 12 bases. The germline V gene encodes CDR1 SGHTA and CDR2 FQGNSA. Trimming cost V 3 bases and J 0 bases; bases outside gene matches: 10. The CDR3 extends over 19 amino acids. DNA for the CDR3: TGTGCCAGCAGCTTCACTCTCCTAGCGGGGGGGACTAGCACAGATACGCAGTATTTT. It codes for CASSFTLLAGGTSTDTQYF.

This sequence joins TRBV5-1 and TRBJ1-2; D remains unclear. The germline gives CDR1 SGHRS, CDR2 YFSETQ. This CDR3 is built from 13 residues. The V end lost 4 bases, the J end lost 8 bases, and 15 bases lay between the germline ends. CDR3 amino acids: CASSLPLEDGYTF. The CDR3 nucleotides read TGCGCCAGCAGCCTCCCCTTGGAGGACGGCTACACCTTC. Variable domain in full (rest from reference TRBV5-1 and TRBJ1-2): KAGVTQTPRYLIKTRGQQVTLSCSPISGHRSVSWYQQTPGQGLQFLFEYFSETQRNKGNFPGRFSGRQFSNSRSEMNVSTLELGDSALYLCASSLPLEDGYTFGSGTRLTVV.

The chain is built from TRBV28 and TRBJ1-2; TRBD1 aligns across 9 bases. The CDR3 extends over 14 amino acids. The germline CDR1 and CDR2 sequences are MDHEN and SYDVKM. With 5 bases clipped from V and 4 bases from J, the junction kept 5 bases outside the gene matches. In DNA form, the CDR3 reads TGTGCCAGCAGTGCCGGGACAGGGAGCTATGGCTACACCTTC. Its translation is CASSAGTGSYGYTF.

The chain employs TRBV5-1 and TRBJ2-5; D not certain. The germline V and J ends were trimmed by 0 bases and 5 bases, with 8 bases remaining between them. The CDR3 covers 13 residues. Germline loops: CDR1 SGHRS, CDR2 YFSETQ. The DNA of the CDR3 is TGCGCCAGCAGCTTGGATTTCGTGGAGACCCAGTACTTC. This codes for CASSLDFVETQYF. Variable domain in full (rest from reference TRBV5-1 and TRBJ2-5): KAGVTQTPRYLIKTRGQQVTLSCSPISGHRSVSWYQQTPGQGLQFLFEYFSETQRNKGNFPGRFSGRQFSNSRSEMNVSTLELGDSALYLCASSLDFVETQYFGPGTRLLVL.

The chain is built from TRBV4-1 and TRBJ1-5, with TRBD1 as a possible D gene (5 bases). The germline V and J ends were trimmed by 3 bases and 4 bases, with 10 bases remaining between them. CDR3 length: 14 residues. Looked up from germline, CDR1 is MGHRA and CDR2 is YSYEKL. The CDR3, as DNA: TGCGCCAGCAGCCAGGTCCGGGGGAATCAGCCCCAGCATTTT. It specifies CASSQVRGNQPQHF.

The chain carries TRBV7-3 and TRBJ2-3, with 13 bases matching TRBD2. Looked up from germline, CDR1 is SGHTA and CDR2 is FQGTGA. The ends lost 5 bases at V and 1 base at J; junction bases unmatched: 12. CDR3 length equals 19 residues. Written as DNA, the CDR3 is TGTGCCAGCAGCACCCAGCCACTAGCGGGGGGGCACGGCACAGATACGCAGTATTTT. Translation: CASSTQPLAGGHGTDTQYF.

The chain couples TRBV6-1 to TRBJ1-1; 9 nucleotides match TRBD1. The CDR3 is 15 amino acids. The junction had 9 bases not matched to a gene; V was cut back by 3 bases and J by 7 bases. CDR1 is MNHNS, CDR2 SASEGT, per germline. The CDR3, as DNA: TGTGCCAGCAGTGATAACCTCCCGGGACAGGGTGAAGCTTTCTTT. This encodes CASSDNLPGQGEAFF.

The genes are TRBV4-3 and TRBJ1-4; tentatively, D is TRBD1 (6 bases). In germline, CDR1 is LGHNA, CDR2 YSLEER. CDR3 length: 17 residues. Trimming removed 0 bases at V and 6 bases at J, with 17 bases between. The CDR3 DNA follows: TGCGCCAGCAGCCAAGATTTTGGGGGGGCGGATGATGAAAAACTGTTTTTT. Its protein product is CASSQDFGGADDEKLFF.

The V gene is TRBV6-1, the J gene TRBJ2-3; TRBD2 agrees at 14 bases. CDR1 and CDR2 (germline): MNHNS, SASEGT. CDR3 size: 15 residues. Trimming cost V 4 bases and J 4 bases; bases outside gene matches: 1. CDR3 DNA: TGTGCCAGCAGTGGACTAGCGGGAGGGCCAGATACGCAGTATTTT. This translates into CASSGLAGGPDTQYF.

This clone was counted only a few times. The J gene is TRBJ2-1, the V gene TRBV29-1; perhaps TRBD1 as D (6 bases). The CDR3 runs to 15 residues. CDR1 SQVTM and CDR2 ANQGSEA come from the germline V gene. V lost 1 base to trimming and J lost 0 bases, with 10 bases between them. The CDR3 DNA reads TGCAGCGTTGAAGCAACAGGGAGCTCCTACAATGAGCAGTTCTTC. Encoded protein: CSVEATGSSYNEQFF.

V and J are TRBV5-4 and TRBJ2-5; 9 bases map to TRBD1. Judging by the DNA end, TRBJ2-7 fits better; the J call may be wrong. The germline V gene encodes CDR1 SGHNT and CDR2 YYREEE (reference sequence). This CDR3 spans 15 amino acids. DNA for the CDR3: TGTGCCAGCAGCTGGACGGGACAGGGAATCTACGAGCAGTACTTC. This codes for CASSWTGQGIYEQYF.

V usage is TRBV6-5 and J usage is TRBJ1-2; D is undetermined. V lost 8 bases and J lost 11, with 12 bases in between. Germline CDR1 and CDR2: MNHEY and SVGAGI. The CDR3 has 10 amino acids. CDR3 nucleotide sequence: TGTGCCAGCTGGGGAGTGGGTTACACCTTC. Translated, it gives CASWGVGYTF.

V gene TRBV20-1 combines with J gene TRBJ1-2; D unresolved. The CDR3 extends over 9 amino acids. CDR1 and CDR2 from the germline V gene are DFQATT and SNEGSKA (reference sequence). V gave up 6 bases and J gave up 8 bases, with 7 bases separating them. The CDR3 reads CSATRGYTF. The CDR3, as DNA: TGCAGTGCAACGCGGGGCTACACCTTC.

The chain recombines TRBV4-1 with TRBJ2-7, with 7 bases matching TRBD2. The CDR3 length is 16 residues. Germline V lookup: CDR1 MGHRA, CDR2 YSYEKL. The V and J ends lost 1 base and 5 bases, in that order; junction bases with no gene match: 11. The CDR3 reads CASSQVPGGVSHEQYF. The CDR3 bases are TGCGCCAGCAGCCAAGTTCCGGGGGGAGTTTCCCACGAGCAGTACTTC.

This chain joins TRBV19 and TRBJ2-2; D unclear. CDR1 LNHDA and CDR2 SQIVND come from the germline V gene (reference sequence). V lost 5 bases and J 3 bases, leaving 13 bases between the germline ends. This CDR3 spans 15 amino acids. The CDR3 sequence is CASSVRRSDTGELFF. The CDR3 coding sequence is TGTGCCAGTAGTGTGAGGAGATCGGACACCGGGGAGCTGTTTTTT.

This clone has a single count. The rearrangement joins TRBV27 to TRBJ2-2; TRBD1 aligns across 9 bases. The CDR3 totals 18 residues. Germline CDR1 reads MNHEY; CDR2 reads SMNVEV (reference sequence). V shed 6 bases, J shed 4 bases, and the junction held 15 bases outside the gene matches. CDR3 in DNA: TGTGCCAGCAGCAGACGAACAGGGGGCATAGGAGGCACCGGGGAGCTGTTTTTT. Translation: CASSRRTGGIGGTGELFF.

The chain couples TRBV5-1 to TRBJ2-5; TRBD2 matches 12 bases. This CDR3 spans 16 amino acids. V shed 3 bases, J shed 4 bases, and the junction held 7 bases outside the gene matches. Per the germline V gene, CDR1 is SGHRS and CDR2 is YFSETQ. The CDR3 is CASSSLPTSGGETQYF. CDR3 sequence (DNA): TGCGCCAGCAGCTCCCTACCGACTAGCGGGGGAGAGACCCAGTACTTC.

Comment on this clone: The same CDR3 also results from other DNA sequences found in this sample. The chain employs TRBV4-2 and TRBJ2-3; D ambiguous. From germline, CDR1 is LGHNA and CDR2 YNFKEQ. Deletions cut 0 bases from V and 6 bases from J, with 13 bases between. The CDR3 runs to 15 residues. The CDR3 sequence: CASSQDLAASDTQYF. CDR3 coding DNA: TGTGCCAGCAGCCAAGATTTAGCCGCCTCCGATACGCAGTATTTT.

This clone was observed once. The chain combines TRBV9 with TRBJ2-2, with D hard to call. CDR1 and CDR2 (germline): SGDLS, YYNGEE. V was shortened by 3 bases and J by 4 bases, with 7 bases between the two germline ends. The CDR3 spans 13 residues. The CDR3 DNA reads TGTGCCAGCAGCGCGAGAACCACCGGGGAGCTGTTTTTT. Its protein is CASSARTTGELFF.

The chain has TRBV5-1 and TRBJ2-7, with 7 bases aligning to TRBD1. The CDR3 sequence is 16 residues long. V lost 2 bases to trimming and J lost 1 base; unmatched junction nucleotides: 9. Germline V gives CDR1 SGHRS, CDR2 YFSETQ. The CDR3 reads CASSFRSTGASYEQYF. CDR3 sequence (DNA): TGCGCCAGCAGCTTCCGCTCAACAGGGGCTTCCTACGAGCAGTACTTC.

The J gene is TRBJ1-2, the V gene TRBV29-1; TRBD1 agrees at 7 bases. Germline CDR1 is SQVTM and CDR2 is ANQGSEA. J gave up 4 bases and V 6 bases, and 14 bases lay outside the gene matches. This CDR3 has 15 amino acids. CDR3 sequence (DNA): TGCAGCGTGCCCACGGAGGGGGCGCCGGGCTATGGCTACACCTTC. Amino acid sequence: CSVPTEGAPGYGYTF.